This T cell receptor (beta chain) was captured by sequencing in a study of a mutant IDH1 vaccine in newly diagnosed glioma. The overall study: Radiotherapy, temozolomide, or both had been given previously, and both were given to most.

This table comes from immunoSEQ multiplex PCR, and its TCRdb copy is limited to in-frame clones, with some not included. Here the sample spans about 15,000 clones, over 75% being singletons. The germline CDR1 and CDR2 sequences are MNHEY and SVGAGI. The CDR3 length is 12 residues. Trimming took off 5 bases at V and 6 bases at J, with 10 bases between the two ends. The time point is: baseline, week 1 (first vaccination visit). Treatment specified: pre-vaccination baseline after standard-of-care therapy. Diagnosis in the donors showed new WHO grade 3 or 4 astrocytomas that were IDH1-mutant and ATRX-lost.

Sequenced here: PBMCs, sampled from a glioma patient treated with radiotherapy, temozolomide or both. The V call is TRBV6-5, the J call TRBJ1-1; a possible D gene is TRBD1 (5 bases). The sequence derives from a woman in her forties with glioma. Some clones in this sample may be carry-over from other donors' samples. CDR3 coding DNA: TGTGCCAGCAGTGCCGGGGGTCCTGAAGCTTTCTTT. Its protein is CASSAGGPEAFF.